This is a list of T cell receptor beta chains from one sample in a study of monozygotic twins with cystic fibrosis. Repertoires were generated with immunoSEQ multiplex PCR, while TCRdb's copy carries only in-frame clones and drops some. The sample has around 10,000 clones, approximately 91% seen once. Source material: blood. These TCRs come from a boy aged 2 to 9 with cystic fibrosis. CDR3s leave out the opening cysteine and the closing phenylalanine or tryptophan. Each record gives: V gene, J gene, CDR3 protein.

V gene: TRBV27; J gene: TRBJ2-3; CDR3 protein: ASSPGTRGGTQY
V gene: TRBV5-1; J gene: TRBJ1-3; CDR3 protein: ASSFTGDLFSGNTIY
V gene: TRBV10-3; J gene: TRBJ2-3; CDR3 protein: AISEKTGADTQY
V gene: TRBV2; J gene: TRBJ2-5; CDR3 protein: ASSELGLAGGPETQY
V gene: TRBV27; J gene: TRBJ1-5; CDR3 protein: ASSRIGVSEQPQH
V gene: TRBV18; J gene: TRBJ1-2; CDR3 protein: ASSPDRIYGYT
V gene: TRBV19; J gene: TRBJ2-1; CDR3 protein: ASSIDLPSGGVVNEQF
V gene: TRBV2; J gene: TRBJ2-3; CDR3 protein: ASSAQPGDTQY
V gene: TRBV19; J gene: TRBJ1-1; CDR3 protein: ASSPQDTEAF
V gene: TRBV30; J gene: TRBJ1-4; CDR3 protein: AWSVRFNGEKLF
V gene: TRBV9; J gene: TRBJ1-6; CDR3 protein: ASSGTRDSYNSPLH
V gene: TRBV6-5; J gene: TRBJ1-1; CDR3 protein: ASSSTGGANTEAF
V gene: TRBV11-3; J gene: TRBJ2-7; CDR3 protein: ASSLADGYEQY
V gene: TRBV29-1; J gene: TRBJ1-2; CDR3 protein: SAIPGGYGYT
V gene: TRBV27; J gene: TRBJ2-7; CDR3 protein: ASTRTGSDEQY
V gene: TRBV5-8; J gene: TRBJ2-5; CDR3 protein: ASSLGSSGAGETQY
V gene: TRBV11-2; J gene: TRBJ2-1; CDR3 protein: ASSSTRTGRYNEQF